Listed here is a single TCR beta chain. This record comes from a study of identical twins. After template switching added a universal primer site, the resulting cDNA carried unique molecular identifiers. TCRdb analysed the 5' RACE reads with MiXCR anew, one entry per CDR3 protein. The sample holds hundreds of thousands of distinct CDR3 sequences, roughly 20% seen once. V was pared by 0 bases and J by 0 bases, with 9 bases between. The CDR3 contains 15 residues. The V gene's germline CDR1 is SGHRS and CDR2 YFSETQ. These data were likewise used in another study, on T cells expressing NK-cell markers. That work states: Among several donors, these clonotypes also ranked first in the CD3+CD56-NKG2C+ fraction.

This rearrangement joins TRBV5-1 to TRBJ1-1; D gene unclear. The clonotype was recovered from a young woman in good health. Input material: PBMCs. The CDR3 loop is CASSLEVGLNTEAFF. The CDR3 DNA sequence: TGCGCCAGCAGCTTGGAGGTGGGTCTGAACACTGAAGCTTTCTTT.